These T cell receptor beta chains were read from a single sample in a study of T cell repertoires in cytomegalovirus infection. These receptors are not linked to any known antigen. TCRdb recomputed calls from the reads with MiXCR, one row per CDR3 protein. The sample yields around 570,000 distinct CDR3 sequences, over 35% seen once. The sample in question was cultured PBMCs, obtained from culture after CMV antigen stimulation. The receptors derive from a human donor in good health (CMV status not recorded). Some clones in this sample may be carry-over from other donors' samples. The CDR3 runs from the conserved cysteine through the conserved F or W. D genes are given only for firm matches. Clone size is given for some rows only: seen once, a few or many times, or a class if the clone is expanded.

-,TRBV24-1,-,TRBJ2-7,CATRNDSRYEQYF
few,TRBV11-2,-,TRBJ2-2,CASSLRGSNTGELFF
-,TRBV20-1,-,TRBJ1-1,CSVSGNTEAFF
-,TRBV7-2,-,TRBJ2-3,CASRVLTDTQYF
few,TRBV7-9,TRBD2,TRBJ2-1,CASSPKWREFKNEQFF
-,TRBV4-1,-,TRBJ1-2,CASSQDSGLGGYTF
-,TRBV2,-,TRBJ2-7,CATTPGPNYEQYF
-,TRBV6-2/TRBV6-3,-,TRBJ2-3,CASSYWASGTDTQYF
-,TRBV7-6,-,TRBJ2-1,CASSSPGFAYNEQFF
-,TRBV29-1,TRBD2,TRBJ2-3,CSVGRGAGGTDTQYF
-,TRBV7-8,TRBD1,TRBJ2-1,CASSPRGDRVRNEQFF
-,TRBV6-1,-,TRBJ1-5,CASSEPELYSNQPQHF
few,TRBV7-2,-,TRBJ1-2,CASSLAGVGADGYTF
-,TRBV5-4,-,TRBJ1-4,CASSLWNSEKLFF
-,TRBV7-2,-,TRBJ2-5,CASSRKFQETQYF
-,TRBV10-3,-,TRBJ2-1,CAISEGTGYNEQFF
many,TRBV7-2,TRBD1,TRBJ1-1,CASSVRDSVNTEAFF
-,TRBV5-6,TRBD1,TRBJ1-6,CASSAGTGGDSPLHF
few,TRBV18,-,TRBJ2-4,CASAGGPAKNIQYF
few,TRBV7-2,-,TRBJ1-6,CASSSNRVPRTNSPLHF
-,TRBV6-6,-,TRBJ1-1,CASSYSSQVLGEAFF
-,TRBV7-2,-,TRBJ2-1,CASSTRGSSYNEQFF
-,TRBV6-2/TRBV6-3,-,TRBJ2-7,CASTPRRRSSYEQYF
few,TRBV6-1,TRBD2,TRBJ2-3,CASSGPPGGSTDTQYF
-,TRBV7-2,TRBD2,TRBJ2-7,CASSLLAGGPGEKYF
few,TRBV19,-,TRBJ1-5,CASGQNQPQHF
-,TRBV7-6,-,TRBJ2-7,CASSLGAGTIYEQYF
-,TRBV7-4,TRBD1,-,CASSWTGRGNSNQPQYF
-,TRBV5-4,-,TRBJ1-1,CAGAIWLATEAFF
once,TRBV19,-,TRBJ1-1,CASSTRNPMNTEAFF
-,TRBV5-1,-,TRBJ2-2,CASSLSAGGGTSGELFF
-,TRBV15,TRBD2,TRBJ2-7,CATSRVISGPYEQYF
-,TRBV25-1,-,TRBJ1-1,CASSPTGPGKTEAFF
-,TRBV12-3/TRBV12-4,-,TRBJ2-5,CASSTGAGQETQYF
-,TRBV7-6,TRBD2,TRBJ2-1,CASSLFGGSRDEQFF
-,TRBV19,-,TRBJ1-2,CASSASGDGYGYTF
few,TRBV7-8,-,TRBJ2-2,CASSLVLAANTGELFF
-,TRBV3-1,TRBD2,TRBJ2-1,CASRTWTRIRFYNEQFF
-,TRBV4-1,-,TRBJ2-1,CASSQRVKVDEQFF
-,TRBV12-3/TRBV12-4,-,TRBJ2-3,CASSLGRKTQYF
few,TRBV6-1,-,TRBJ1-5,CASSEGSGSPRPQHF
once,TRBV27,-,TRBJ2-7,CASSFAGQIYEQYF
few,TRBV23-1,-,TRBJ2-5,CASSQGQGGETQYF
-,TRBV6-5,-,TRBJ1-1,CASIFSPGVTEAFF
-,TRBV27,TRBD1,TRBJ2-7,CASSSGQAINEQYF
-,TRBV27,-,TRBJ2-5,CASSPVFGGGETQYF
few,TRBV28,TRBD1,TRBJ1-6,CASTQGVARPLHF
-,TRBV19,-,TRBJ2-2,CASRGKLRTAMNTGELFF
few,TRBV12-3/TRBV12-4,-,TRBJ2-4,CASSLLGTVLYF
-,TRBV2,-,TRBJ2-6,CASSEKVGWSGANVLTF
-,TRBV6-2/TRBV6-3,-,TRBJ2-1,CASSYSKGNPYNEQFF
few,TRBV20-1,TRBD2,TRBJ2-1,CSAKGTSGRGYNEQFF
few,TRBV5-4,TRBD2,TRBJ2-7,CASSWEGYEQYF
few,TRBV2,-,TRBJ2-7,CASSEDPGSYEQYF
-,TRBV10-3,-,TRBJ2-7,CAISDRQGGYEQYF
few,TRBV6-6,TRBD1,TRBJ1-6,CASGQDAYNSPLHF
few,TRBV7-8,-,TRBJ2-7,CASSPRSGWGYEQYF
few,TRBV3-1,-,TRBJ2-7,CASSQEPAWGQYF
-,TRBV20-1,TRBD2,TRBJ2-3,CSARDRLAGVDTQYF
-,TRBV7-2,TRBD1,TRBJ1-1,CASSSKGATRNTEAFF